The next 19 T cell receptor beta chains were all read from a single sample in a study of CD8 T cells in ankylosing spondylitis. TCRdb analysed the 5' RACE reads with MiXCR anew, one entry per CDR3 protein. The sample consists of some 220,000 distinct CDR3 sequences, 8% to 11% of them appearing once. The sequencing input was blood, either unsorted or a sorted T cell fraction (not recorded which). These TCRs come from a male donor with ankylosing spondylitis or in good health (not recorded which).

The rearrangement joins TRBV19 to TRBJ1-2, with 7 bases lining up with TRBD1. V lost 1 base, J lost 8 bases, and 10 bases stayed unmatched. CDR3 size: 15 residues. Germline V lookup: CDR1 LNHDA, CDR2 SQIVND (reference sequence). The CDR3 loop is CASSIADRVGGGYTF. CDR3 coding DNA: TGTGCCAGTAGTATAGCCGACAGGGTAGGTGGCGGCTACACCTTC.

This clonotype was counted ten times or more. DNA of the CDR3: TGTGCCAGCAGTTTATACCCTCAAGAGACCCAGTACTTC. It encodes CASSLYPQETQYF. This chain links TRBV12-3 or TRBV12-4 with TRBJ2-5; D remains unclear. V was cut by 2 bases and J by 2 bases, with 6 bases left in between. The CDR3 runs 13 residues.

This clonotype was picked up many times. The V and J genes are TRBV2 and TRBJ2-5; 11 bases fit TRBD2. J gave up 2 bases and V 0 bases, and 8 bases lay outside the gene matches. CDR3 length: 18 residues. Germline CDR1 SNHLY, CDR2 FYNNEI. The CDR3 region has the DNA TGTGCCAGCAGTGAAGCGCTATTGGCTAGCGGGGGGCAAGAGACCCAGTACTTC. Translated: CASSEALLASGGQETQYF.

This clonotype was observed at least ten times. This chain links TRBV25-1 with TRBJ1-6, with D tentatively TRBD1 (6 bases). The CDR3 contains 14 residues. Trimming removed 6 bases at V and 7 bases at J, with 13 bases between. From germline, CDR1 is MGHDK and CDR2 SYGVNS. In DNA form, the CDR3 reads TGTGCCAGCAGGGGGGCAGGGAACAATTCACCCCTCCACTTT. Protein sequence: CASRGAGNNSPLHF.

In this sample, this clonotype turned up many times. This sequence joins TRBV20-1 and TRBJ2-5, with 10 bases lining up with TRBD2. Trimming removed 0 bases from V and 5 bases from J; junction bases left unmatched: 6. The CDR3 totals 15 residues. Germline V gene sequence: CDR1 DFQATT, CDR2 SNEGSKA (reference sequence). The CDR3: CSARDVTSGSETQYF. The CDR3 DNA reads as TGCAGTGCTAGAGATGTGACTAGCGGGTCGGAGACCCAGTACTTC.

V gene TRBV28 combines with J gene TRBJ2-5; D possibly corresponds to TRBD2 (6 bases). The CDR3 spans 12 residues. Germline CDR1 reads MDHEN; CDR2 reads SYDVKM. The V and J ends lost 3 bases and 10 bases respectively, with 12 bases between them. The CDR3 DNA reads TGTGCCAGCAGTTTTTTGGACGGGGGCCAGTACTTC. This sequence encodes CASSFLDGGQYF.

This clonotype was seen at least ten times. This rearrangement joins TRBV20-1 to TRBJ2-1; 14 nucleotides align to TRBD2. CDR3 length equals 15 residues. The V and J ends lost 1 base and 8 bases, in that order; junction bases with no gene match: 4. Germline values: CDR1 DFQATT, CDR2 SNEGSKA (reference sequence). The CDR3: CSARGLAGGPHEQFF. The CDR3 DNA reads TGCAGTGCTAGAGGACTAGCGGGGGGGCCTCATGAGCAGTTCTTC.

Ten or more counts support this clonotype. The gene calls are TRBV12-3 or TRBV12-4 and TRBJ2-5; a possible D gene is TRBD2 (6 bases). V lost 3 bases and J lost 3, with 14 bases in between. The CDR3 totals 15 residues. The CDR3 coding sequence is TGTGCCAGCAGTTTCGACGGGAGTGGAGAAGAGACCCAGTACTTC. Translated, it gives CASSFDGSGEETQYF.

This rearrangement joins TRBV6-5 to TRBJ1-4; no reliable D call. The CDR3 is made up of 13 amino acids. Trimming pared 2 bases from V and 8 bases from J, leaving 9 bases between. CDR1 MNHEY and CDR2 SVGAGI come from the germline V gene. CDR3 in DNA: TGTGCCAGCAGTTACAGGCCTCGAGAAAAACTGTTTTTT. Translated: CASSYRPREKLFF.

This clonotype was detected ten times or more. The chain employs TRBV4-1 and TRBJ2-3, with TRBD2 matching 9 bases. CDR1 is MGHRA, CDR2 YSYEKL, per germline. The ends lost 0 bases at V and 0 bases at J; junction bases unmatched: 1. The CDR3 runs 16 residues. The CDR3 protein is CASSQETSGSTDTQYF. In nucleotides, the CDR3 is TGCGCCAGCAGCCAAGAGACTAGCGGAAGCACAGATACGCAGTATTTT.

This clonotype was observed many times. CDR3 residues: CASSLQGARETQYF. CDR3 DNA: TGTGCCAGCAGCTTACAGGGGGCGAGGGAGACCCAGTACTTC. This chain connects TRBV5-5 to TRBJ2-5; 9 bases map to TRBD1. V was pared by 2 bases and J by 5 bases, with 4 bases of the junction left unmatched. Germline V gene data show CDR1 as SGHKS and CDR2 as YYEKEE (reference sequence). The CDR3 covers 14 residues. Drawing the rest from reference TRBV5-5 and TRBJ2-5, the complete variable domain is DAGVTQSPTHLIKTRGQQVTLRCSPISGHKSVSWYQQVLGQGPQFIFQYYEKEERGRGNFPDRFSARQFPNYSSELNVNALLLGDSALYLCASSLQGARETQYFGPGTRLLVL.

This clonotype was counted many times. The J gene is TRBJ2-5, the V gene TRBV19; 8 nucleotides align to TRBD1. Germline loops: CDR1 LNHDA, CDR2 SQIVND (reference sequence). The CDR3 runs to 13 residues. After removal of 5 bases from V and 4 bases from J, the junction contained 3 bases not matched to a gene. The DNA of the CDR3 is TGTGCCAGTAGTTCGACAGGGGCAGAGACCCAGTACTTC. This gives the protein CASSSTGAETQYF.

This chain's CDR3 is CASSLGPSLSYSDTQYF. Here the CDR3 DNA reads TGTGCCAGCAGCTTAGGGCCCTCTTTGAGCTATTCAGATACGCAGTATTTT. V gene TRBV7-2 combines with J gene TRBJ2-3, with D unclear. Germline CDR1 and CDR2: SGHTA and FQGNSA. The CDR3 spans 17 residues. The V end lost 1 base, the J end lost 4 bases, and 18 bases lay between the germline ends.

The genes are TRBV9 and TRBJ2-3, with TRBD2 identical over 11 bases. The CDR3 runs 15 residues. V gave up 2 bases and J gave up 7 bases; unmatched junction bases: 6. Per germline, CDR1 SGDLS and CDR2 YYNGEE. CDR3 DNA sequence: TGTGCCAGCAGCGTGTTTAGCGGGGGGGCAAATACGCAGTATTTT. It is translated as CASSVFSGGANTQYF.

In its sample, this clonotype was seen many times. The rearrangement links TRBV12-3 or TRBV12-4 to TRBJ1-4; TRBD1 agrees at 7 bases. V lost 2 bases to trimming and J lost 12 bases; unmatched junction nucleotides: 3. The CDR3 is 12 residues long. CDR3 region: CASSLQGVELFF. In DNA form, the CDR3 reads TGTGCCAGCAGTTTACAGGGGGTGGAACTGTTTTTT.

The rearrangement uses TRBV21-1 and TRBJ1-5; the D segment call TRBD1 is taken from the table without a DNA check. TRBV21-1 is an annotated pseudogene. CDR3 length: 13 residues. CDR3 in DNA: TGTGCCAGCAGCAAAAAGGGGGGGCAGCCCCAGCATTTT. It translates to CASSKKGGQPQHF.

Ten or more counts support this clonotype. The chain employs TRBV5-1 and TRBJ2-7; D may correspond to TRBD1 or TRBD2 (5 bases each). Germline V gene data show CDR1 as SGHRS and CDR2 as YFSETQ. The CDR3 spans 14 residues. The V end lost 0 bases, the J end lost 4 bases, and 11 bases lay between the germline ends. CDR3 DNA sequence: TGCGCCAGCAGCTTGGCCCGAGGGGAATACGAGCAGTACTTC. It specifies CASSLARGEYEQYF.

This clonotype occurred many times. CDR3 sequence (DNA): TGTGCCAGCAGCTTGGGAGCCGCGAATTCACCCCTCCACTTT. This translates into CASSLGAANSPLHF. V is TRBV5-6 and J is TRBJ1-6; no definite D call. The CDR3 is 14 residues long. Germline CDR1 SGHDT, CDR2 YYEEEE. Trimming took off 0 bases at V and 7 bases at J, with 8 bases between the two ends.

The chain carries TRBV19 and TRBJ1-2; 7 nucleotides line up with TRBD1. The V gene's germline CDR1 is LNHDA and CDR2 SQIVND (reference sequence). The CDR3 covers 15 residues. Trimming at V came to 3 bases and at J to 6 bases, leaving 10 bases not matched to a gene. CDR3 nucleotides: TGTGCCAGTAGTATGGGGCAACAGGGGCGGCATGGCTACACCTTC. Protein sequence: CASSMGQQGRHGYTF.